Here is one T cell receptor beta chain with its context. No antigen is known for it. This record belongs to a study of OX40 agonist ivuxolimab in advanced cancers. Study-wide context: Given to patients was ivuxolimab, an agonistic anti-OX40 (CD134) antibody.

The germline V gene encodes CDR1 LGHNA and CDR2 YSLEER. Trimming cost V 4 bases and J 5 bases, with 8 bases left between them. This CDR3 region has 13 residues. Study results and limitations: CD8+ T cells showed, on average, more clonal expansion than CD4+ cells. It was not determined which antigens were specifically recognized by the peripheral T cells that had undergone clonal expansion.

TCRdb's table, derived via immunoSEQ multiplex PCR, lists solely in-frame clones and lacks some. Of about 99,000 clones in the sample, about 96% are singletons; the top ten hold approximately 2%. The receptor was isolated from an adult with an advanced solid tumor such as melanoma, head and neck, liver or kidney cancer. The sample in question was CD4+ or CD8+ T cells sorted from blood, obtained in a trial of the OX40 agonist ivuxolimab. The chain joins TRBV4-3 to TRBJ2-2; tentative D call: TRBD1 (6 bases). CDR3 DNA: TGCGCCAGCAGCCCGGACAGTACCGGGGAGCTGTTTTTT. This codes for CASSPDSTGELFF.